The sequence of this T cell receptor beta chain was determined in a study of radiotherapy plus CTLA-4 blockade in lung cancer. Each patient with chemo-refractory metastatic non-small-cell lung cancer was treated with focal radiation plus CTLA-4 blockade using ipilimumab. Sequenced by immunoSEQ multiplex PCR; TCRdb stores in-frame clones only, minus some. The sample contains 65,000 to 85,000 clones, less than 85% of which appear only once. The CDR3 is 20 residues long. Trimming left V 2 bases short and J 1 base short, with 26 bases between. In germline, CDR1 is KGHSH, CDR2 LQKENI. The material sequenced was peripheral blood, taken from a patient treated with radiotherapy plus ipilimumab. This receptor was identified in a human donor with non-small cell lung cancer whose response to radiotherapy plus ipilimumab could not be evaluated. V gene TRBV18 combines with J gene TRBJ1-1; tentatively, D is TRBD1 (5 bases). The CDR3 reads CASSPYNMAGGGHQNTEAFF. In DNA, the CDR3 is TGTGCCAGCTCACCATACAATATGGCAGGCGGCGGACACCAGAACACTGAAGCTTTCTTT.